This paragraph reports one TCR beta chain. Its cognate antigen is unknown. The record originates from a study of T cell responses to AZD1222 COVID-19 vaccine. Study-wide points: A rise in Spike-specific TCR breadth and depth followed two AZD1222 doses. Close to half of spike-specific TCRs reportedly recognize unmutated variant regions. Spike-wide vaccine-associated CD4 TCRs dominated at 160-218 and 743-854.

Profiled with immunoSEQ multiplex PCR; TCRdb holds only in-frame clones, not every one. The table includes 80,000 or so clones, 70% to 80% detected once. Material: peripheral blood, obtained 28 days after the second dose of the MenACWY control vaccine. This clonotype was sampled from an adult who received the MenACWY meningococcal vaccine as a control.

CDR3 DNA sequence: TGTGCCAGCAGCTTAAAGGACGAGCAGTACTTC. This sequence encodes CASSLKDEQYF. This sequence joins TRBV7-9 and TRBJ2-7; no clear D gene. The CDR3 is 11 residues long. The V gene lost 2 bases and the J gene lost 5 bases, with 4 bases spanning the gap. Germline values: CDR1 SEHNR, CDR2 FQNEAQ (reference sequence). Full variable domain (missing parts from reference TRBV7-9 and TRBJ2-7): DTGVSQNPRHKITKRGQNVTFRCDPISEHNRLYWYRQTLGQGPEFLTYFQNEAQLEKSRLLSDRFSAERPKGSFSTLEIQRTEQGDSAMYLCASSLKDEQYFGPGTRLTVT.